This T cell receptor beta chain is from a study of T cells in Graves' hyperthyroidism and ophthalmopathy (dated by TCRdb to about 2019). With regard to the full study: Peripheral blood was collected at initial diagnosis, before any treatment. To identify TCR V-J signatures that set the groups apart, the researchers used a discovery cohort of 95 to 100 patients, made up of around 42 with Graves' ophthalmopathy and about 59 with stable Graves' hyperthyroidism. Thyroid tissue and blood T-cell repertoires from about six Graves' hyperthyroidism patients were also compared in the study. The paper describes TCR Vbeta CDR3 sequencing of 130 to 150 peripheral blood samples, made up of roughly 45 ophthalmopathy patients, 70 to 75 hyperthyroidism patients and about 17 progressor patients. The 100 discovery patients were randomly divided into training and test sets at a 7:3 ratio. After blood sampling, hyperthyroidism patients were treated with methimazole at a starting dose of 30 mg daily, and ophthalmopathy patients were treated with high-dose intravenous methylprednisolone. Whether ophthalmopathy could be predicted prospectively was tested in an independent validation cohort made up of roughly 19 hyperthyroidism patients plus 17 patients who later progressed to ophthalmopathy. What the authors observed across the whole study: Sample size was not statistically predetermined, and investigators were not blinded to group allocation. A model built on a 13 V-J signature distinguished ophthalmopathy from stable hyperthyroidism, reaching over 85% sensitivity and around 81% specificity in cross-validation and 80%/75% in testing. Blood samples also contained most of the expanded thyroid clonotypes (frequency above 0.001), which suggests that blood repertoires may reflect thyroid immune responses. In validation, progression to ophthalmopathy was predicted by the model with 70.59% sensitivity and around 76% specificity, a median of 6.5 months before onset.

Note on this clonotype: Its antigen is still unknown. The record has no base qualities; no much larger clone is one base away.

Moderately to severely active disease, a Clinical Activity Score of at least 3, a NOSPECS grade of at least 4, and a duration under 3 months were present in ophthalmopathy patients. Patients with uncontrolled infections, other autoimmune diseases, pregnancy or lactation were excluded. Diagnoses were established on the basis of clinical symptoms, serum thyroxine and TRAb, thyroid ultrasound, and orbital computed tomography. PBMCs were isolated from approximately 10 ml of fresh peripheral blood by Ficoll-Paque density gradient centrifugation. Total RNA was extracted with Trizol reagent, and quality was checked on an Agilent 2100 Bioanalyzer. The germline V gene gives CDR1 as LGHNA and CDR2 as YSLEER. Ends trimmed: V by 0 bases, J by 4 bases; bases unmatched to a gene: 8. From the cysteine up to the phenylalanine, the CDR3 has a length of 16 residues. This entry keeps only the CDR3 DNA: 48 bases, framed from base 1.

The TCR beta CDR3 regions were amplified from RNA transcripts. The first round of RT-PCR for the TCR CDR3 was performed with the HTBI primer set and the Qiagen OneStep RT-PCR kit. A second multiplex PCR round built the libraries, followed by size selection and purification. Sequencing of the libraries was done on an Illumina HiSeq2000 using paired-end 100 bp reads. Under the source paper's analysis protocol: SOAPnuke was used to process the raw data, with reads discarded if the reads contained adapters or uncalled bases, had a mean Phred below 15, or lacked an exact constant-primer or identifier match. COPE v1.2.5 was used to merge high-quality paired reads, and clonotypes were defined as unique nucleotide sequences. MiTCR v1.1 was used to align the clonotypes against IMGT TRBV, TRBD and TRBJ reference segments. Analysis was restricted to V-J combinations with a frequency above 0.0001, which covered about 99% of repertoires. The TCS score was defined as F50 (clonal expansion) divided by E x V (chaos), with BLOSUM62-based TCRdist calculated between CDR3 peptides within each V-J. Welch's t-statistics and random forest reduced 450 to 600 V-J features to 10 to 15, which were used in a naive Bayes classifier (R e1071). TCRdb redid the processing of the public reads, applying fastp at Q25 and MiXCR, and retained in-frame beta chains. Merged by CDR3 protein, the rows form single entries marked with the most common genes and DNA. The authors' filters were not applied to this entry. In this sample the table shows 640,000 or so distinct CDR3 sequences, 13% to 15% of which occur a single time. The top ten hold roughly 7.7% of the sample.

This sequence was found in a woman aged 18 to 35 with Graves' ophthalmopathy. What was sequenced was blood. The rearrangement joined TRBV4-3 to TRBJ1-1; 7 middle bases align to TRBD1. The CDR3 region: CASSQDKTGEITEAFF. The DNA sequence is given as TGCGCCAGCAGCCAAGATAAAACAGGGGAGATCACTGAAGCTTTCTTT.